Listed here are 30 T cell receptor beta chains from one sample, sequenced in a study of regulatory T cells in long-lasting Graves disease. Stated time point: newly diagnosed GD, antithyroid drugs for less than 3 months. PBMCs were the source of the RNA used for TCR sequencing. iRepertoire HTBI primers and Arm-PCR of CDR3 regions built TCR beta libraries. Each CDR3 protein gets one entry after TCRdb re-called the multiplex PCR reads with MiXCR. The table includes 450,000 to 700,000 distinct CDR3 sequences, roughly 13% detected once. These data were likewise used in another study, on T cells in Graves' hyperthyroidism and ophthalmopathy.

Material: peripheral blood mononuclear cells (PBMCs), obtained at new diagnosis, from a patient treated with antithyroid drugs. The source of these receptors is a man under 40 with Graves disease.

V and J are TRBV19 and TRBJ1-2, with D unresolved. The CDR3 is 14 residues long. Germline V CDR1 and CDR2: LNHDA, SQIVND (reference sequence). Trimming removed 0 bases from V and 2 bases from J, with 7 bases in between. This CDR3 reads CASSIDVQNYGYTF. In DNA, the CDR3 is TGTGCCAGTAGTATAGATGTACAGAACTATGGCTACACCTTC.

CDR3 DNA: TGCAGTGCTAGAGATACAGGGAAAAACATTCAGTACTTC. This encodes CSARDTGKNIQYF. V gene TRBV20-1 combines with J gene TRBJ2-4; TRBD1 is a possible D gene (6 bases). Germline-derived CDR1 and CDR2 are DFQATT and SNEGSKA (reference sequence). V gave up 0 bases and J gave up 4 bases, with 7 bases separating them. This CDR3 is built from 13 residues.

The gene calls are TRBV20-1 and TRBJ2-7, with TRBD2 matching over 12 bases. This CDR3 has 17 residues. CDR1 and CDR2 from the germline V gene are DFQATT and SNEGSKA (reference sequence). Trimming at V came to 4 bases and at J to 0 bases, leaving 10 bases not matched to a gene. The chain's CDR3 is CSAKPPRLAGDSYEQYF. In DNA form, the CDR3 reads TGCAGTGCTAAGCCCCCGAGACTAGCGGGAGACTCCTACGAGCAGTACTTC.

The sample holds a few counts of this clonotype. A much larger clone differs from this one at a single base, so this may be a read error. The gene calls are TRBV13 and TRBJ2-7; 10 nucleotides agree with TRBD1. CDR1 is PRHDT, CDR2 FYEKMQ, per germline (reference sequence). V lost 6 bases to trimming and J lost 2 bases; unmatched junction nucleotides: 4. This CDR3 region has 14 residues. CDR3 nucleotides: TGTGCCAGCAGGTGGACAGGGGGGCCCTACGAGCAGTACTTC. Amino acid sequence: CASRWTGGPYEQYF.

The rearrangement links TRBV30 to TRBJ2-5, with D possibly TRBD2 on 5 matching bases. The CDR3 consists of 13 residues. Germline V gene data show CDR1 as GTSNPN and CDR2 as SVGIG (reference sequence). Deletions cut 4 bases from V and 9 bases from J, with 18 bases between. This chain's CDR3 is CAWTEGGERPQYF. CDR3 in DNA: TGTGCCTGGACCGAAGGAGGCGAGAGACCCCAGTACTTC. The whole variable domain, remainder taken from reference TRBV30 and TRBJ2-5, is SQTIHQWPATLVQPVGSPLSLECTVEGTSNPNLYWYRQAAGRGLQLLFYSVGIGQISSEVPQNLSASRPQDRQFILSSKKLLLSDSGFYLCAWTEGGERPQYFGPGTRLLVL.

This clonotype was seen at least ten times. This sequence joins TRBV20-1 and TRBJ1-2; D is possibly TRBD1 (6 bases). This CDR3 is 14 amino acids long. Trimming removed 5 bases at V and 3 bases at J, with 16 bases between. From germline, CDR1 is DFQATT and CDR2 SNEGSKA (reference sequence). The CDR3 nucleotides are TGCAGTGCTTTCACTGGACAGCAATACTATGGCTACACCTTC. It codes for CSAFTGQQYYGYTF.

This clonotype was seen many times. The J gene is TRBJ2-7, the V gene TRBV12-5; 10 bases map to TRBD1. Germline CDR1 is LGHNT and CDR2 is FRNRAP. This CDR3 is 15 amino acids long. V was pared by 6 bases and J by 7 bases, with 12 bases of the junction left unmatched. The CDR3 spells CASGNYPDRGWEQYF. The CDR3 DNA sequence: TGTGCTAGTGGCAATTACCCGGACAGGGGGTGGGAGCAGTACTTC.

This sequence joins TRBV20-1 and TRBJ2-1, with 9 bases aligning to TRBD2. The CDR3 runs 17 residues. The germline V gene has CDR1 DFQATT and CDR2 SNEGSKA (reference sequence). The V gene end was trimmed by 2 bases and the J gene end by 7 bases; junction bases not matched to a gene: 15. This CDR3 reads CSARPPFGAGGQNEQFF. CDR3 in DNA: TGCAGTGCTAGACCCCCCTTCGGAGCGGGAGGACAAAATGAGCAGTTCTTC.

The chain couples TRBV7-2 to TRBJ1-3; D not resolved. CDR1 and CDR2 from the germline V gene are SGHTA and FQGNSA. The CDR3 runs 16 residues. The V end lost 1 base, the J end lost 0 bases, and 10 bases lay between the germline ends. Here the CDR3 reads CASSLGEAVSGNTIYF. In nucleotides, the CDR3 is TGTGCCAGCAGCTTAGGGGAGGCTGTCTCTGGAAACACCATATATTTT.

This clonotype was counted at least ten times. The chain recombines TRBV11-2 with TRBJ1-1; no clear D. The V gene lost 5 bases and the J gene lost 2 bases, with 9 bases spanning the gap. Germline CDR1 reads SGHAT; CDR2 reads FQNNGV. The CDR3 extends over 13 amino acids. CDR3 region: CASSIQANTEAFF. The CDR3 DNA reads TGTGCCAGCAGCATCCAGGCTAACACTGAAGCTTTCTTT.

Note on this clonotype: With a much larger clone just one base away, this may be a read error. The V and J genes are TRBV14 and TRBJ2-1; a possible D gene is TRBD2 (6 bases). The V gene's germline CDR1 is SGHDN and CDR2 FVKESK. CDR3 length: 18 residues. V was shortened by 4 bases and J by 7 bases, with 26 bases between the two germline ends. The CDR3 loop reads CASSRGRRTRDWWNEQFF. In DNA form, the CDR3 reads TGTGCCAGCAGCCGAGGAAGGCGAACCCGGGACTGGTGGAATGAGCAGTTCTTC.

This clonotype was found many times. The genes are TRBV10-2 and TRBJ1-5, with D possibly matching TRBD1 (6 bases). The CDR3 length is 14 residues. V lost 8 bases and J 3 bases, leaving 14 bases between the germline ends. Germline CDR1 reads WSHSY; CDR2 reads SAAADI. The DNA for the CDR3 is TGCGCCAGCCAGGGGCTTAATAACAATCAGCCCCAGCATTTT. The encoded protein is CASQGLNNNQPQHF.

Here the CDR3 reads CASSPIKAANTGELFF. The CDR3 region has the DNA TGTGCCAGCAGCCCCATTAAAGCGGCGAACACCGGGGAGCTGTTTTTT. J is TRBJ2-2 and V is TRBV9; D might be TRBD2 (5 bases). This CDR3 comprises 16 residues. Germline values: CDR1 SGDLS, CDR2 YYNGEE. Trimming stripped 4 bases from V and 0 bases from J, with 13 bases between.

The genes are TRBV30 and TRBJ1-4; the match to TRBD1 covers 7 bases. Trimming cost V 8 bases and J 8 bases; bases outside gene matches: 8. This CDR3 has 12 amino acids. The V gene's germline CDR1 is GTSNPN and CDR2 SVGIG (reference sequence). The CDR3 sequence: CAGRRGEEKLFF. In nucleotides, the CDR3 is TGTGCCGGCCGCAGGGGGGAAGAAAAACTGTTTTTT.

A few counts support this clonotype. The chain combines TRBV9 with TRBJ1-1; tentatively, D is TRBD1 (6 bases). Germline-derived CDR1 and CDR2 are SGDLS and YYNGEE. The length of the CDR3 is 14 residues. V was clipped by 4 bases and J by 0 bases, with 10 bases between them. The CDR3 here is CASSPSGVNTEAFF. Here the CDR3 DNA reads TGTGCCAGCAGCCCCTCAGGGGTGAACACTGAAGCTTTCTTT. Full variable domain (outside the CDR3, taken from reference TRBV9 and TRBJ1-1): DSGVTQTPKHLITATGQRVTLRCSPRSGDLSVYWYQQSLDQGLQFLIQYYNGEERAKGNILERFSAQQFPDLHSELNLSSLELGDSALYFCASSPSGVNTEAFFGQGTRLTVV.

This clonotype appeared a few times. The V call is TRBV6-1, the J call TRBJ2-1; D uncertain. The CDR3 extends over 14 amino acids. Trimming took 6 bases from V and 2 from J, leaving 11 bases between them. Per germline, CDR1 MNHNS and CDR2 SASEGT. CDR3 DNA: TGTGCCAGCAGAAGTAGCACCGCCTACAATGAGCAGTTCTTC. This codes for CASRSSTAYNEQFF.

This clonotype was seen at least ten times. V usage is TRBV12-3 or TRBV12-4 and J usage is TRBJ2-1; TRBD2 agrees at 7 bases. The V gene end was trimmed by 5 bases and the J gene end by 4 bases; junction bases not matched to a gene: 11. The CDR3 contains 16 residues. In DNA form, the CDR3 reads TGTGCCAGCAGTCGGAGACTTAGCGGGCCGTACAATGAGCAGTTCTTC. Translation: CASSRRLSGPYNEQFF.

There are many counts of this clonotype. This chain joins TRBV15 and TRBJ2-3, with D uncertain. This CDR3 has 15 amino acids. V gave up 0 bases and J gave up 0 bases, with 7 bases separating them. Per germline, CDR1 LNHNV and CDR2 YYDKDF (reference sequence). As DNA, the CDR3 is TGTGCCACCAGCAGAGAGGGATCTAGCACAGATACGCAGTATTTT. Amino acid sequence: CATSREGSSTDTQYF.

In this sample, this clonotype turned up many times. This CDR3 reads CASSAPSEAFF. The CDR3 coding sequence is TGTGCCAGCAGTGCCCCCAGTGAGGCTTTCTTT. V is TRBV2 and J is TRBJ1-1, with unresolved D. Germline values: CDR1 SNHLY, CDR2 FYNNEI. Trimming removed 4 bases from V and 11 bases from J, with 11 bases in between. CDR3 size: 11 residues.

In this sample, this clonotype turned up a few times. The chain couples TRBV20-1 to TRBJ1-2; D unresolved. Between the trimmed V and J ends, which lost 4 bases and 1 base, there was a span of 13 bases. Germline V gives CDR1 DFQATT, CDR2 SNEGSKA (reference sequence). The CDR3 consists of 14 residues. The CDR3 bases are TGCAGTGCTAATTTGCCCCTAGATAACTATGGCTACACCTTC. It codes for CSANLPLDNYGYTF.

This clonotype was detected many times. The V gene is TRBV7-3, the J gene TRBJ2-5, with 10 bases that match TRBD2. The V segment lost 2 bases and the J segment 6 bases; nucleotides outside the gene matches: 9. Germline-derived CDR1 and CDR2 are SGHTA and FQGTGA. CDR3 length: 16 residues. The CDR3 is CASSLWSSGSGKTQYF. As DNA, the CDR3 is TGTGCCAGCAGCTTATGGTCTAGCGGGAGTGGTAAGACCCAGTACTTC.

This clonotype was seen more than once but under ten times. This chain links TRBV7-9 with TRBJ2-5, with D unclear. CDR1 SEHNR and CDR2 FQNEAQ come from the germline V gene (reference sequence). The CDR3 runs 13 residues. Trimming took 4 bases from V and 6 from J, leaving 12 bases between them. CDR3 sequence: CASSWGGEKTQYF. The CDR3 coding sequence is TGTGCCAGCAGCTGGGGTGGGGAAAAGACCCAGTACTTC.

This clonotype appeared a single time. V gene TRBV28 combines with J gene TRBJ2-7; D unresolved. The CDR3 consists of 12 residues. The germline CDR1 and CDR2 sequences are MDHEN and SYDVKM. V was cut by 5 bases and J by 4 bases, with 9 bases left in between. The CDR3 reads CASSKILYEQYF. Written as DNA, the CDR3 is TGTGCCAGCAGTAAAATCCTATACGAGCAGTACTTC.

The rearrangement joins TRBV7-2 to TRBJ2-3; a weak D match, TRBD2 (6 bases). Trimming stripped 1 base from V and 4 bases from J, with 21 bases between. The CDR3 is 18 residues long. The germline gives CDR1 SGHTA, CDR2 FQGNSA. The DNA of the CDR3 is TGTGCCAGCAGCTTAGTTATGTTGGGCGGGATTAGGGCAGATACGCAGTATTTT. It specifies CASSLVMLGGIRADTQYF.

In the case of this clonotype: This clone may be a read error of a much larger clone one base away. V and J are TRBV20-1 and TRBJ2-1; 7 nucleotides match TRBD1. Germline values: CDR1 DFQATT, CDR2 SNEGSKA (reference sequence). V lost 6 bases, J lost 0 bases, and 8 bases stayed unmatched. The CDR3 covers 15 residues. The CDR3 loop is CSARRGTASYNEQFF. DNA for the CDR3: TGCAGTGCACGGAGAGGGACAGCCTCCTACAATGAGCAGTTCTTC.

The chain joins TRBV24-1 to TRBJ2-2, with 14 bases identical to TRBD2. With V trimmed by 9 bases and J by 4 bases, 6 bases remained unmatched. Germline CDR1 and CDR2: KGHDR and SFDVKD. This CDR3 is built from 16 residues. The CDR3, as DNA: TGTGCCACCGGGACTAGCGGGAGTGTGGGCACCGGGGAGCTGTTTTTT. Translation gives CATGTSGSVGTGELFF.

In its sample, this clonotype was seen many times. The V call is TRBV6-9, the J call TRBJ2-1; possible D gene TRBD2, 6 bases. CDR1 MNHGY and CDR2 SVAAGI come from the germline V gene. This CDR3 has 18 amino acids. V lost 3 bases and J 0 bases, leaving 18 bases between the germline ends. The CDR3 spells CASSYWRREDASYNEQFF. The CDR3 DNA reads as TGTGCCAGCAGTTACTGGAGGCGGGAAGATGCCTCCTACAATGAGCAGTTCTTC.

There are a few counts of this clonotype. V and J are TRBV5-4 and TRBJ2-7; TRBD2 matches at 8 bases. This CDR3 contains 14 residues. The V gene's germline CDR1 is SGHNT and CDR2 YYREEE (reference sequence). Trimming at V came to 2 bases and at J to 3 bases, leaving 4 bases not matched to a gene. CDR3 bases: TGTGCCAGCAGCTTCCGGGGGGGGGGCTACGAGCAGTACTTC. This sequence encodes CASSFRGGGYEQYF.

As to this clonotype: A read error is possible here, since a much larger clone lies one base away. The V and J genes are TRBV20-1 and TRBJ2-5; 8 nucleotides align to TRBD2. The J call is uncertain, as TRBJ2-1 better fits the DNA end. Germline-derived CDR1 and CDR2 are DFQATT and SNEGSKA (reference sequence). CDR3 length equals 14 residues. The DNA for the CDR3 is TGCAGTGCTAGAACCAGCGGGAGACCCGGTGAGCAGTTCTTC. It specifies CSARTSGRPGEQFF.

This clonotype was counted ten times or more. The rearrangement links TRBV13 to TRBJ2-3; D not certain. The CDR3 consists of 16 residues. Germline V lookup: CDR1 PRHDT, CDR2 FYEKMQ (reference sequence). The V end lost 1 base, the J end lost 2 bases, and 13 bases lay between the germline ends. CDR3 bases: TGTGCCAGCAGCTTAGCTCGCGAGACCTTCACAGATACGCAGTATTTT. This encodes CASSLARETFTDTQYF.